The T cell receptor (beta chain) described here comes from a study of blood T cells in healthy people across ages. Turning to the study itself: For every two T cells, template switching captured about one barcoded beta molecule.

This clonotype was seen only a few times. Its antigen remains unidentified. A second PCR of 7 to 11 cycles used a sample-barcoded 5' primer and a J-beta primer mix. From the 5' RACE reads, TCRdb called clonotypes with MiXCR, one entry per CDR3 protein. The data hold approximately 1.5 million distinct CDR3 sequences, with about 45% observed a single time. Overall study findings and caveats: Age showed a roughly linear inverse relationship with TCR beta diversity per million T cells.

The origin of this receptor is a woman aged 18-29 years in good health. Material: blood.

CDR3 sequence (DNA): TGCAGTGCTAGAGATCCCGGACAGCCTAAAAACATTCAGTACTTC. This encodes CSARDPGQPKNIQYF. The chain couples TRBV20-1 to TRBJ2-4, with D tentatively TRBD1 (6 bases). The CDR3 spans 15 residues. Germline V gives CDR1 DFQATT, CDR2 SNEGSKA (reference sequence). V shed 0 bases and J shed 4 bases, with 13 bases lying between them.